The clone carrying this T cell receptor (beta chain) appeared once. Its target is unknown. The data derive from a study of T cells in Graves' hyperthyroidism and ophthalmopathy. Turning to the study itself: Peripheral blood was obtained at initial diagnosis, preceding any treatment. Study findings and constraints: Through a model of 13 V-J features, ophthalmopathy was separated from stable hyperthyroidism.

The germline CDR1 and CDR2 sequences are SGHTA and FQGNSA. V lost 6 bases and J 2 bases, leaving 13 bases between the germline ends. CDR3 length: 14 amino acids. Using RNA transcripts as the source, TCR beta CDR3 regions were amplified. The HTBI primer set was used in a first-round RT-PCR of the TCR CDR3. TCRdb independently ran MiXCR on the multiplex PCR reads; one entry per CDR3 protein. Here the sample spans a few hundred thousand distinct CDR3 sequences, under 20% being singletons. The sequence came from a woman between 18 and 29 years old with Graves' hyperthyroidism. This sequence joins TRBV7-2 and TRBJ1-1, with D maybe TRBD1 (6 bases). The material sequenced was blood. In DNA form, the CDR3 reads TGTGCCAGCAGTCCCAACAGGGTTAACACTGAAGCTTTCTTT. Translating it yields CASSPNRVNTEAFF.